This T cell receptor (beta chain) appears in the sequencing data of a study of cytomegalovirus exposure and HLA in healthy donors. The donors formed part of the approximately 120-subject validation cohort, distinct from the roughly 660-subject first cohort. Details on this clone: The antigen is unknown.

The study, taken as a whole, reports: The CMV antigen specificity of a few CMV-associated chains was confirmed through in vitro analysis. Researchers counted around 170 TCR beta chains as cytomegalovirus-associated. The tendency of first-cohort TCR clusters to co-occur in the 120 validation repertoires was identified by a subsequent analysis.

Here immunoSEQ multiplex PCR was the method, and the copy in TCRdb shows in-frame clones only, minus some. The table lists tens of thousands of clones, roughly 94% of them singletons. From germline, CDR1 is MNHNS and CDR2 SASEGT. The V gene end was trimmed by 3 bases and the J gene end by 12 bases; junction bases not matched to a gene: 12. The CDR3 runs 15 residues. Sequencing was performed on PBMCs. The receptor was derived from a young woman in good health and CMV-seropositive. The chain joins TRBV6-1 to TRBJ1-1, with 11 positions matching TRBD1. CDR3 nucleotide sequence: TGTGCCAGCAGTGATGTTATAGGACAGGGGGCCGGGACTTTCTTT. Its protein product is CASSDVIGQGAGTFF.